Presented here are 26 T cell receptor beta chains from one specimen sequenced in a study of T-cell reconstitution after alpha-beta-depleted transplantation in children. Unique molecular identifiers were used in preparing the TCRbeta library. TCRdb fed the PCR reads into MiXCR, producing one record per CDR3 protein. The sample shows about a million distinct CDR3 sequences, about 29% of them seen only once. This sample comprised PBMCs, mostly from graft donor cells, obtained 360 days after TCRalphabeta/CD19-depleted stem cell transplant. Every receptor here comes from a boy under three years old who had a stem cell transplant for SCID, so the T cells may come from the graft donor.

The chain links TRBV5-1 to TRBJ2-3; 9 bases line up with TRBD2. Unmatched junction bases numbered 8, after V lost 2 bases and J lost 4 bases. The CDR3 contains 16 residues. Germline lookup yields CDR1 SGHRS and CDR2 YFSETQ. The CDR3, as DNA: TGCGCCAGCAGCTTCCCCGGGACTAGCTCCGCAGATACGCAGTATTTT. It is translated as CASSFPGTSSADTQYF.

The chain links TRBV2 to TRBJ2-5; D may be TRBD2 (5 bases). Deletions cut 1 base from V and 5 bases from J, with 17 bases between. This CDR3 comprises 16 residues. Germline CDR1 SNHLY, CDR2 FYNNEI. The CDR3 loop reads CASSEEWFGESETQYF. Here the CDR3 DNA reads TGTGCCAGCAGTGAAGAGTGGTTTGGGGAGAGTGAGACCCAGTACTTC.

This clonotype was counted a few times. J is TRBJ2-3 and V is TRBV5-8; no firm D call. V was shortened by 5 bases and J by 0 bases, with 13 bases between the two germline ends. CDR3 length: 15 amino acids. Looked up from germline, CDR1 is SGHTS and CDR2 is YDEGEE. The CDR3 DNA sequence: TGTGCCAGCAGTCAGACTTGGACGAGCACAGATACGCAGTATTTT. Its translation: CASSQTWTSTDTQYF.

This clonotype occurred many times. The chain combines TRBV28 with TRBJ2-3; no clear D. CDR1 and CDR2 from the germline V gene are MDHEN and SYDVKM. Deletions cut 4 bases from V and 2 bases from J, with 7 bases between. The CDR3 is 13 amino acids. The CDR3 DNA follows: TGTGCCAGCAGTTCCCTAACCACAGATACGCAGTATTTT. Protein product: CASSSLTTDTQYF.

This clonotype was seen a handful of times. The chain joins TRBV5-1 to TRBJ1-1; D is ambiguous. This CDR3 contains 15 residues. The V gene lost 1 base and the J gene lost 1 base, with 11 bases spanning the gap. Germline CDR1 reads SGHRS; CDR2 reads YFSETQ. As DNA, the CDR3 is TGCGCCAGCAGCTTGTTAGGACCCGAGAACACTGAAGCTTTCTTT. Translated: CASSLLGPENTEAFF.

The rearrangement links TRBV11-2 to TRBJ2-1; no clear D. V was trimmed by 5 bases and J by 9 bases, leaving 11 bases between them. The CDR3 totals 12 residues. Germline CDR1 and CDR2: SGHAT and FQNNGV. The CDR3 loop reads CASSLSNGEQFF. CDR3 bases: TGTGCCAGCAGCCTCTCAAACGGTGAGCAGTTCTTC.

The rearrangement links TRBV9 to TRBJ2-2, with 15 bases aligning to TRBD2. Germline-derived CDR1 and CDR2 are SGDLS and YYNGEE. The CDR3 has 18 residues. Trimming at V came to 3 bases and at J to 2 bases, leaving 5 bases not matched to a gene. The CDR3 DNA sequence: TGTGCCAGCAGCGCAGGACTAGCGGGGGGGGCAAACACCGGGGAGCTGTTTTTT. Its protein product is CASSAGLAGGANTGELFF.

CDR3 loop: CASSPQLAGGLDTQYF. The CDR3 region has the DNA TGTGCCAGCAGCCCTCAGCTAGCGGGGGGACTAGATACGCAGTATTTT. This chain links TRBV7-2 with TRBJ2-3, with TRBD2 matching 11 bases. The germline V gene encodes CDR1 SGHTA and CDR2 FQGNSA. V trimming: 5 bases; J trimming: 5 bases; junction bases outside the gene matches: 9. The CDR3 is made up of 16 amino acids.

The chain joins TRBV5-6 to TRBJ1-2; TRBD1 matches 7 bases. The V gene end was trimmed by 1 base and the J gene end by 4 bases; junction bases not matched to a gene: 7. Germline V gene data show CDR1 as SGHDT and CDR2 as YYEEEE. The CDR3 contains 15 residues. The CDR3 DNA follows: TGTGCCAGCAGCTTGTGGGGCCAGGGGGGCTATGGCTACACCTTC. Protein product: CASSLWGQGGYGYTF.

The chain links TRBV20-1 to TRBJ2-2, with 7 bases matching TRBD1. Germline CDR1 reads DFQATT; CDR2 reads SNEGSKA (reference sequence). CDR3 length: 15 residues. With V trimmed by 6 bases and J by 0 bases, 7 bases remained unmatched. The CDR3 here is CSADGDRANTGELFF. CDR3 bases: TGCAGTGCCGATGGTGACAGGGCGAACACCGGGGAGCTGTTTTTT.

In this sample, this clonotype turned up once. This chain joins TRBV12-3 or TRBV12-4 and TRBJ2-5, with a possible D match to TRBD2 (6 bases). Trimming stripped 7 bases from V and 4 bases from J, with 13 bases between. The CDR3 extends over 13 amino acids. As DNA, the CDR3 is TGTGCCAGCACCGGGGGATTTCGAGAGACCCAGTACTTC. Translated: CASTGGFRETQYF.

The rearrangement joins TRBV5-1 to TRBJ2-2; no reliable D call. With 3 bases removed from V and 4 bases from J, the gap between germline ends came to 10 bases. CDR1 is SGHRS, CDR2 YFSETQ, per germline. The CDR3 totals 14 residues. The CDR3 DNA reads TGCGCCAGCAGCTGGGCTCCGCGCACCGGGGAGCTGTTTTTT. Amino acids: CASSWAPRTGELFF.

This rearrangement joins TRBV10-3 to TRBJ2-1; D is ambiguous. CDR3 length equals 14 residues. Trimming left V 0 bases short and J 4 bases short, with 7 bases between. Germline CDR1 reads ENHRY; CDR2 reads SYGVKD. CDR3 nucleotides: TGTGCCATCAGTGAGTCGCCCGAATACAATGAGCAGTTCTTC. This gives the protein CAISESPEYNEQFF.

The chain links TRBV12-3 or TRBV12-4 to TRBJ1-1; D is perhaps TRBD1 (6 bases). The length of the CDR3 is 16 residues. V lost 5 bases and J lost 2, with 18 bases in between. For the CDR3, the DNA is TGTGCCAGCAGTCCCCTCGGGACACCGGATAACACTGAAGCTTTCTTT. Protein product: CASSPLGTPDNTEAFF.

The chain combines TRBV12-3 or TRBV12-4 with TRBJ2-1; 8 nucleotides agree with TRBD1. The ends lost 3 bases at V and 10 bases at J; junction bases unmatched: 14. There are 16 residues in the CDR3. The DNA for the CDR3 is TGTGCCAGCAGTTTCGAGGGCAGGGGGCCGGGGACAGAGCAGTTCTTC. Translation gives CASSFEGRGPGTEQFF.

This sequence joins TRBV20-1 and TRBJ2-3; 8 bases map to TRBD2. Per the germline V gene, CDR1 is DFQATT and CDR2 is SNEGSKA (reference sequence). V gave up 6 bases and J gave up 5 bases; unmatched junction bases: 16. This CDR3 comprises 16 residues. The CDR3 protein is CSAPGRGLVILDTQYF. The DNA for the CDR3 is TGCAGTGCCCCCGGGCGGGGACTAGTAATCTTAGATACGCAGTATTTT.

The chain recombines TRBV12-3 or TRBV12-4 with TRBJ1-1; D gene uncertain. CDR3 length: 16 residues. Trimming removed 2 bases from V and 1 base from J, with 14 bases in between. CDR3 loop: CASSLHGFPRNTEAFF. The CDR3, as DNA: TGTGCCAGCAGTTTACACGGGTTCCCGCGGAACACTGAAGCTTTCTTT.

This clonotype was detected a few times. V usage is TRBV6-1 and J usage is TRBJ2-7; D remains unclear. CDR1 and CDR2 from the germline V gene are MNHNS and SASEGT. The length of the CDR3 is 15 residues. V lost 5 bases and J lost 0, with 14 bases in between. The CDR3 reads CASSSRALSSYEQYF. The CDR3 DNA reads as TGTGCCAGCAGTAGCCGGGCCCTAAGCTCCTACGAGCAGTACTTC.

This clonotype was found a few times. The V gene is TRBV20-1, the J gene TRBJ2-5; no clear D. Looked up from germline, CDR1 is DFQATT and CDR2 is SNEGSKA (reference sequence). Between the trimmed V and J ends, which lost 3 bases and 0 bases, there was a span of 11 bases. This CDR3 region has 14 residues. The CDR3 here is CSASSSDNQETQYF. The CDR3 nucleotides are TGCAGTGCTAGTTCTTCCGACAACCAAGAGACCCAGTACTTC.

This sequence joins TRBV20-1 and TRBJ2-7; TRBD2 matches at 7 bases. CDR1 is DFQATT, CDR2 SNEGSKA, per germline (reference sequence). The V segment lost 1 base and the J segment 0 bases; nucleotides outside the gene matches: 3. This CDR3 contains 14 residues. The CDR3 sequence: CSARVRGGSYEQYF. Here the CDR3 DNA reads TGCAGTGCTAGAGTGCGCGGGGGCTCCTACGAGCAGTACTTC.

Regarding this clonotype: Mismatch with germline at one junction end may stem from a read error. V is TRBV24-1 and J is TRBJ2-7; 7 positions agree with TRBD2. This CDR3 contains 9 residues. Per the germline V gene, CDR1 is KGHDR and CDR2 is SFDVKD. CDR3 sequence reads: CATPSGEGF. CDR3 coding DNA: TGTGCCACCCCCTCCGGGGAGGGCTTC.

The chain combines TRBV20-1 with TRBJ1-2, with 7 bases fitting TRBD1. Germline V lookup: CDR1 DFQATT, CDR2 SNEGSKA (reference sequence). The CDR3 spans 15 residues. V shed 4 bases, J shed 4 bases, and the junction held 12 bases outside the gene matches. DNA of the CDR3: TGCAGTGCTAATACAGGGGCGCAGGGGGGCTATGGCTACACCTTC. Residues: CSANTGAQGGYGYTF.

This clonotype has only a few counts. CDR3 DNA sequence: TGTGCCAGCAGTTTGCGGAGGGGAGGGAACACTGAAGCTTTCTTT. Amino acids: CASSLRRGGNTEAFF. The chain recombines TRBV28 with TRBJ1-1, with a possible D match to TRBD1 (5 bases). Germline loops: CDR1 MDHEN, CDR2 SYDVKM. Trimming took off 3 bases at V and 1 base at J, with 12 bases between the two ends. CDR3 size: 15 residues.

The CDR3 bases are TGTGCCAGCAGCCGAAGCGGATACACTGAAGCTTTCTTT. It codes for CASSRSGYTEAFF. The V gene is TRBV3-1, the J gene TRBJ1-1; D is ambiguous. Between the trimmed V and J ends, which lost 4 bases and 3 bases, there was a span of 9 bases. In germline, CDR1 is LGHDT, CDR2 YNNKEL (reference sequence). The CDR3 spans 13 residues.

The sample holds a few counts of this clonotype. CDR3 in amino acids: CASSFRGGPGELFF. CDR3 DNA sequence: TGTGCCAGCAGCTTCCGGGGGGGCCCCGGGGAGCTGTTTTTT. This rearrangement joins TRBV5-6 to TRBJ2-2, with 8 bases aligning to TRBD2. Germline V gives CDR1 SGHDT, CDR2 YYEEEE. V shed 2 bases, J shed 6 bases, and the junction held 3 bases outside the gene matches. This CDR3 has 14 residues.

The chain combines TRBV3-1 with TRBJ2-7; D gene ambiguous. Germline V gene lookup returns CDR1 LGHDT and CDR2 YNNKEL (reference sequence). Trimming left V 1 base short and J 5 bases short, with 6 bases between. The CDR3 length is 12 residues. The CDR3 sequence is CASSQGPNEQYF. The DNA for the CDR3 is TGTGCCAGCAGCCAAGGGCCTAACGAGCAGTACTTC.